This note documents a single T cell receptor beta chain sequence. Its antigen remains unknown. Quantitative barcoded 5'-RACE was used to prepare TCR beta libraries. TCRdb itself ran the 5' RACE reads through MiXCR, one entry per CDR3 protein. The table records a few hundred thousand distinct CDR3 sequences, more than 20% of them present only once. The record originates from a study of CD8 T cells in ankylosing spondylitis. Study-wide findings and caveats: Ankylosing spondylitis blood appeared to be characterized by a TCR beta motif of roughly eight highly homologous variants. Earlier studies detected some motif variants in reactive arthritis synovial fluid and blood. Clones linked to disease, bearing a CD8+ phenotype, were relatively rare in peripheral blood.

V was clipped by 6 bases and J by 7 bases, with 18 bases between them. Per the germline V gene, CDR1 is SNHLY and CDR2 is FYNNEI. The CDR3 runs 14 residues. The source of this sequence is a male donor with ankylosing spondylitis or in good health (not recorded which). The sequenced material came from blood, either unsorted or a sorted T cell fraction (not recorded which). The V gene is TRBV2, the J gene TRBJ2-5, with D possibly being TRBD2 (6 bases). The CDR3, as DNA: TGTGCCAGCAGCGAACAAGGGGCGGAGGGGACCCAGTACTTC. Encoded protein: CASSEQGAEGTQYF.